This T cell receptor (beta chain) was identified during a study of T cell repertoires and HLA-DP antigens. The wider study: CD4+ T cells were cocultured with HeLa cells expressing HLA-DP.

Turning to this clone: What it binds is not known.

Germline-derived CDR1 and CDR2 are SGDLS and YYNGEE. The CDR3 sequence is 17 residues long. V was clipped by 0 bases and J by 1 base, with 16 bases between them. Amplification used primers for 54 TRBV and 13 TRBJ segments. For pre-culture CD4+ samples, the target was approximately 190,000 T cell genomes. Here immunoSEQ multiplex PCR was the method, and the copy in TCRdb shows in-frame clones only, minus some. The sample records approximately 100,000 clones, approximately 86% being singletons. The source of this sequence is a man aged 45 to 65 in good health and CMV-seronegative. The sequencing sample was made of CD4+ T cells from PBMCs. The rearrangement uses TRBV9 and TRBJ1-2; D might be TRBD1 (6 bases). DNA for the CDR3: TGTGCCAGCAGCGTAGAAGCGGGGCAGGGGATTAACTATGGCTACACCTTC. It translates to CASSVEAGQGINYGYTF.